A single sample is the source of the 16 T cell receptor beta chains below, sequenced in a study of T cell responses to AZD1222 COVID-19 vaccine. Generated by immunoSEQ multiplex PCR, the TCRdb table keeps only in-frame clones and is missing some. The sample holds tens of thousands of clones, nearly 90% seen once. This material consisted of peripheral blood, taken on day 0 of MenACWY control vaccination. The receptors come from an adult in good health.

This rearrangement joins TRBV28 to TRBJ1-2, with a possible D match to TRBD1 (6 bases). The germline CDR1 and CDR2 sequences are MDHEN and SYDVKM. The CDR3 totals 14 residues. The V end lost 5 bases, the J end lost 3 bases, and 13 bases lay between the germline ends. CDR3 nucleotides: TGTGCCAGCAGTCCTACAGGGTCCTACTATGGCTACACCTTC. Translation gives CASSPTGSYYGYTF.

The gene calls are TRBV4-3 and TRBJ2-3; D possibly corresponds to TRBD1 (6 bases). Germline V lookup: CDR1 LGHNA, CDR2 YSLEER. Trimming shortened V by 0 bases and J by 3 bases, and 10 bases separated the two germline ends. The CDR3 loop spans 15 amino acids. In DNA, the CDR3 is TGCGCCAGCAGCCAAGATAACAGGGTGACAGATACGCAGTATTTT. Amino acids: CASSQDNRVTDTQYF.

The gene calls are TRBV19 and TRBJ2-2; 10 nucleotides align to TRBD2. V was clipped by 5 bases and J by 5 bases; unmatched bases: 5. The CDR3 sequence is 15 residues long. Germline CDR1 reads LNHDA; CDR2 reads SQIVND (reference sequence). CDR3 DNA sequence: TGTGCCAGTAGTCCCAGCGGGGGGGTGACCGGGGAGCTGTTTTTT. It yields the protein CASSPSGGVTGELFF.

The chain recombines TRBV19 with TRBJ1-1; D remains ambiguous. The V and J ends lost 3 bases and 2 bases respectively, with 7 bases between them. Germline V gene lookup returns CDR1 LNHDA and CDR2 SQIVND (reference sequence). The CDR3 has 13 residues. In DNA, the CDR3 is TGTGCCAGTAGTATTCAAGGAAACACTGAAGCTTTCTTT. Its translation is CASSIQGNTEAFF.

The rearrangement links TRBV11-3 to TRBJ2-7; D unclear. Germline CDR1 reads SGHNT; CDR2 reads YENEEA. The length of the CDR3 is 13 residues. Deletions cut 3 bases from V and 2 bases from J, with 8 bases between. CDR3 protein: CASSLEKTYEQYF. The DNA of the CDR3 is TGTGCCAGCAGCTTGGAGAAAACCTACGAGCAGTACTTC.

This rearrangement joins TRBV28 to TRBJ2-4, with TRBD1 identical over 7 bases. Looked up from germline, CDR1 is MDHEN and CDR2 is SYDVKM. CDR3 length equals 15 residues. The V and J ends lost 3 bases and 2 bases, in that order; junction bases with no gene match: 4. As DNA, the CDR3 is TGTGCCAGCAGTTTCCGACAGGGAACCAAAAACATTCAGTACTTC. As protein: CASSFRQGTKNIQYF.

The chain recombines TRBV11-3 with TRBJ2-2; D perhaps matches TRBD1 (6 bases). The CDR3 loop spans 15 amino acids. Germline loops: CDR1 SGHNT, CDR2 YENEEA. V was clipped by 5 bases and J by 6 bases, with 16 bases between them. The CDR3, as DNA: TGTGCCAGCAGCAAACAGGGTGGTGAAGCCGGGGAGCTGTTTTTT. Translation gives CASSKQGGEAGELFF.

The CDR3 DNA follows: TGTGCCAGCAGCGTACAGGGTAGGAACACTGAAGCTTTCTTT. This codes for CASSVQGRNTEAFF. V usage is TRBV7-9 and J usage is TRBJ1-1, with D tentatively TRBD1 (6 bases). Germline values: CDR1 SEHNR, CDR2 FQNEAQ (reference sequence). The V end lost 5 bases, the J end lost 1 base, and 11 bases lay between the germline ends. The CDR3 sequence is 14 residues long.

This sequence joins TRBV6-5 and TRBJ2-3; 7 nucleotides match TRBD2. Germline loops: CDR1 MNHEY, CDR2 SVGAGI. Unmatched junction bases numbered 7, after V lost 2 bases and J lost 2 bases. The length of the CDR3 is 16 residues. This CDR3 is CASSYGRAPSTDTQYF. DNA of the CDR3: TGTGCCAGCAGTTACGGGAGGGCACCATCCACAGATACGCAGTATTTT.

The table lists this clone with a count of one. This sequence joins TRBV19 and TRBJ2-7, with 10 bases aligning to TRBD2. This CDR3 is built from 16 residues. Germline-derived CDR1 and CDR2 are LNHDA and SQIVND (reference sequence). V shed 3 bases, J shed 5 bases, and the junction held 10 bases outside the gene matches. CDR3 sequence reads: CASSMVSLAGEDEQYF. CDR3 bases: TGTGCCAGTAGTATGGTTTCTCTAGCGGGGGAGGACGAGCAGTACTTC.

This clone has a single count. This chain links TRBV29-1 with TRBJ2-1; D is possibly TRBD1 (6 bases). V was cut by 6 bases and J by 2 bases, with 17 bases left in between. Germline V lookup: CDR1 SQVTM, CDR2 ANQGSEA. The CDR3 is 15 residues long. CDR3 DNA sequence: TGCAGCGTGGCTACCGGGACAAGCACCTACAATGAGCAGTTCTTC. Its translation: CSVATGTSTYNEQFF.

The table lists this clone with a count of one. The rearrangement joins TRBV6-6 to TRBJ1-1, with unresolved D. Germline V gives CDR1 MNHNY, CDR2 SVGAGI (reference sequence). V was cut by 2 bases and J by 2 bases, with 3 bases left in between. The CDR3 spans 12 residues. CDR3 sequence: CASSYVNTEAFF. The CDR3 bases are TGTGCCAGCAGTTACGTCAACACTGAAGCTTTCTTT.

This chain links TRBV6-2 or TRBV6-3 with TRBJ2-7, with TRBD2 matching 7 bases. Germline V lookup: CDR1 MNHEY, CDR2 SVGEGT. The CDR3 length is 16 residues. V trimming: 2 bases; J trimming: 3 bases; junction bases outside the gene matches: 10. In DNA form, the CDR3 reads TGTGCCAGCAGTTACGCTTGGTCCGGGGAGGGCTACGAGCAGTACTTC. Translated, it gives CASSYAWSGEGYEQYF.

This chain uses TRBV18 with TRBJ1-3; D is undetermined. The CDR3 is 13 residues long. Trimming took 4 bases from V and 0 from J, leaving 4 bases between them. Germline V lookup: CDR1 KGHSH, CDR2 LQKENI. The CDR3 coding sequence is TGTGCCAGCTCACGGGACTCTGGAAACACCATATATTTT. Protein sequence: CASSRDSGNTIYF.

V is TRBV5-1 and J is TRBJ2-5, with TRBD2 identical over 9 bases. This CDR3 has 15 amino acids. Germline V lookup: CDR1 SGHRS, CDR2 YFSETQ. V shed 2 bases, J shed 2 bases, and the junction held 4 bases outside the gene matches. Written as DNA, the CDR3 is TGCGCCAGCAGCTTCTTGACTAGCGGACAAGAGACCCAGTACTTC. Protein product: CASSFLTSGQETQYF.

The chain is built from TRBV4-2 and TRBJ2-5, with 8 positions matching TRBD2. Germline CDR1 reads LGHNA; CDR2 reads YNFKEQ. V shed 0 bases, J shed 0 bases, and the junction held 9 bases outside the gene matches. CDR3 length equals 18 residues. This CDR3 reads CASSQDLAGGAHQETQYF. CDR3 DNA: TGTGCCAGCAGCCAAGATCTTGCCGGGGGGGCCCACCAAGAGACCCAGTACTTC.